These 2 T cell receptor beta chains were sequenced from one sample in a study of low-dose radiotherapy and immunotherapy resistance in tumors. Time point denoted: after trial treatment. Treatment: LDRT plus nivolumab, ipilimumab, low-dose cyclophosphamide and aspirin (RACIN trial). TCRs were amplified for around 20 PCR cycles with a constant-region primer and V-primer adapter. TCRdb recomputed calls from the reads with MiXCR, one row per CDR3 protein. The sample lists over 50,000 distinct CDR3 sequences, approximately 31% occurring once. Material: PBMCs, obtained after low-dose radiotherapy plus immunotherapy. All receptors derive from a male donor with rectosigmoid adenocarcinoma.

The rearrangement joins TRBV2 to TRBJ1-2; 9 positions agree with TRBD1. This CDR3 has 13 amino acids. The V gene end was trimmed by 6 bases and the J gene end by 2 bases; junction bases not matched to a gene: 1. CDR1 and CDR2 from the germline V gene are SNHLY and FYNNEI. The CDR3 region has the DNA TGTGCCAGCAGCGGACAGGGGAACTATGGCTACACCTTC. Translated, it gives CASSGQGNYGYTF. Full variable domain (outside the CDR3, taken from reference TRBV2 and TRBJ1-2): EPEVTQTPSHQVTQMGQEVILRCVPISNHLYFYWYRQILGQKVEFLVSFYNNEISEKSEIFDDQFSVERPDGSNFTLKIRSTKLEDSAMYFCASSGQGNYGYTFGSGTRLTVV.

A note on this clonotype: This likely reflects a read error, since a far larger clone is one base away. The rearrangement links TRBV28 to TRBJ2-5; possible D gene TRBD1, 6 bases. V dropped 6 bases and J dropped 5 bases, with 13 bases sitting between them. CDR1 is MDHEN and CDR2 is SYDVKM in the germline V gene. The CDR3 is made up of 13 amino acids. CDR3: CASRPAGVETQYF. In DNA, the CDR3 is TGTGCCAGCAGACCTGCAGGGGTGGAGACCCAGTACTTC.